This T cell receptor beta chain was recovered during a study of blood T cell repertoires in COVID-19 (dated by TCRdb to the early 2020s). A note on the overall study: Collaborator samples came from the United States, Italy and Spain and covered acute and convalescent phases of COVID-19. The dataset comprised deeply sampled blood TCRbeta repertoires from subjects exposed to, actively infected with, or recovered from COVID-19. The prospective study material was composed of cDNA or gDNA derived from T cells, B-cell-depleted T cells, or PBMCs. Nearly every sample came with metadata listing a de-identified subject ID, COVID-19 status, age in years and sex. The repertoires were released in a freely available public database intended as a resource for research on the immune response to SARS-CoV-2. HLA class I and class II types, where available, came from metadata supplied by the sample provider rather than from assay-based typing. The samples were drawn from two sources: the first 160 participants of the ongoing ImmuneRACE study, and over 950 subjects contributed by 6 global collaborators. Overall study outcomes, separate from this receptor: The amount of clinical and demographic metadata varied by source and participant and was provided uncurated.

Collaborating institutions collected whole blood in K2EDTA tubes following their own protocols. For TCRbeta analysis, collaborators shipped samples in one of three forms: frozen whole blood, isolated PBMCs, or DNA extracted from either of those sample types. TCRbeta CDR3 regions were amplified from genomic DNA using the immunoSEQ Assay, a bias-controlled multiplex PCR. As for how the authors treated the data: Within the assay, amplification of reference gene primers was used to estimate how many nucleated cells each sample contained. To quantify the absolute abundance of each unique TCRbeta CDR3 rearrangement, sequence reads were collapsed and filtered. For each sample, productive Simpson clonality was calculated as the square root of Simpson's diversity index across productive rearrangements. In its TCRdb copy, this immuneACCESS table keeps in-frame sequences only and misses some clones. Where compared with another copy, unresolved V genes explain less than half of these, and the others have no known cause. That table is the source of V, J and clone size, and D and trimming were worked out from the DNA. For this sample the table gives 75,000 or so clones, of which less than 90% were detected only once. Of the sample, less than 6% falls within the top ten clones.

The germline V gene (reference sequence) supplies CDR1 LNHDA and CDR2 SQIVND. The CDR3 measures 17 amino acids from cysteine to phenylalanine. This entry keeps only the CDR3 DNA: 51 bases, framed from base 1. Trimming takes 7 bases from V and 3 bases from J, and the germline ends sit 22 bases apart. In the case of this clone: Its target antigen remains unknown. Per-base quality was not reported, and no clone a single base away is much larger than it.

The sequenced sample consisted of peripheral blood. The TCR originated in a man aged 55-75 years with active or convalescent COVID-19. Rearrangement joined TRBV19 to TRBJ1-5; TRBD1 is perhaps the D gene, given 5 matching bases. The bases read TGTGCCAGTACCCAACGCCAGGGATCAGTTGCCAATCAGCCCCAGCATTTT. The translation is CASTQRQGSVANQPQHF. The full variable domain, completed from the reference TRBV19 and TRBJ1-5 proteins outside the CDR3, reads DGGITQSPKYLFRKEGQNVTLSCEQNLNHDAMYWYRQDPGQGLRLIYYSQIVNDFQKGDIAEGYSVSREKKESFPLTVTSAQKNPTAFYLCASTQRQGSVANQPQHFGDGTRLSIL.